These 30 T cell receptor beta chains were all obtained from the same sample, sequenced in a study of control samples from healthy donors and cancer patients. This table comes from immunoSEQ multiplex PCR, and its TCRdb copy is limited to in-frame clones, with some not included. The table lists 110,000 to 150,000 clones, approximately 94% of them singletons. Sequenced sample: blood. These receptors originate from a man aged 35 to 55 in good health.

This clone was detected once. The chain joins TRBV14 to TRBJ2-5, with 7 positions matching TRBD1. Trimming took 4 bases from V and 1 from J; bases not matched to a gene: 9. The CDR3 totals 16 residues. Germline V gives CDR1 SGHDN, CDR2 FVKESK. The CDR3 DNA is TGTGCCAGCAGCCGCCTCGGGGCAGGGGGCCAAGAGACCCAGTACTTC. Translating it yields CASSRLGAGGQETQYF.

This chain uses TRBV19 with TRBJ1-5; possibly TRBD1 for D (6 bases). V was shortened by 5 bases and J by 2 bases, with 16 bases between the two germline ends. The length of the CDR3 is 16 residues. Germline-derived CDR1 and CDR2 are LNHDA and SQIVND (reference sequence). CDR3 amino acids: CASSSPEGGGNQPQHF. The CDR3 DNA sequence: TGTGCCAGTAGTTCCCCAGAGGGGGGCGGCAATCAGCCCCAGCATTTT.

This chain uses TRBV9 with TRBJ1-1, with D maybe TRBD1 (6 bases). Trimming cost V 2 bases and J 2 bases, with 22 bases left between them. From germline, CDR1 is SGDLS and CDR2 YYNGEE. The CDR3 is made up of 18 amino acids. The CDR3 DNA reads as TGTGCCAGCAGCGTTGCACAGGGAGGGGGTCCTGTCAACACTGAAGCTTTCTTT. Translation: CASSVAQGGGPVNTEAFF.

This chain joins TRBV5-4 and TRBJ2-5; D tentatively reads TRBD1 or TRBD2 (5 bases each). The CDR3 covers 15 residues. From germline, CDR1 is SGHNT and CDR2 YYREEE (reference sequence). V shed 4 bases and J shed 5 bases, with 18 bases lying between them. The CDR3 is CASSTDPTRQETQYF. The CDR3 DNA reads as TGTGCCAGCAGCACCGACCCAACTAGACAGGAGACCCAGTACTTC.

V usage is TRBV12-5 and J usage is TRBJ1-1, with 9 positions matching TRBD1. The V gene's germline CDR1 is LGHNT and CDR2 FRNRAP. The CDR3 consists of 15 residues. The ends lost 7 bases at V and 1 base at J; junction bases unmatched: 7. CDR3 protein: CASASRDRANTEAFF. CDR3 bases: TGTGCTAGTGCCTCACGGGACAGGGCGAACACTGAAGCTTTCTTT.

This chain connects TRBV5-4 to TRBJ2-7; 9 bases align to TRBD2. The ends lost 4 bases at V and 2 bases at J; junction bases unmatched: 13. Germline CDR1 SGHNT, CDR2 YYREEE (reference sequence). This CDR3 has 17 residues. CDR3 bases: TGTGCCAGCAGCCGCAGGATGGTAGCGGGGGACCCCTACGAGCAGTACTTC. Encoded protein: CASSRRMVAGDPYEQYF.

The J gene is TRBJ2-2, the V gene TRBV9, with 9 bases matching TRBD2. V lost 0 bases, J lost 12 bases, and 21 bases stayed unmatched. The germline CDR1 and CDR2 sequences are SGDLS and YYNGEE. The CDR3 totals 19 residues. CDR3 amino acids: CASSVALAGEGPSGGKLFF. For the CDR3, the DNA is TGTGCCAGCAGCGTAGCGTTAGCGGGAGAGGGGCCATCGGGAGGGAAGCTGTTTTTT. The whole variable domain, remainder taken from reference TRBV9 and TRBJ2-2, is DSGVTQTPKHLITATGQRVTLRCSPRSGDLSVYWYQQSLDQGLQFLIQYYNGEERAKGNILERFSAQQFPDLHSELNLSSLELGDSALYFCASSVALAGEGPSGGKLFFGEGSRLTVL.

This chain connects TRBV5-6 to TRBJ2-7, with 10 bases lining up with TRBD1. After removal of 4 bases from V and 5 bases from J, the junction contained 6 bases not matched to a gene. This CDR3 comprises 14 residues. Germline lookup yields CDR1 SGHDT and CDR2 YYEEEE. CDR3 DNA: TGTGCCAGCAGCCACGGGACAGGGGTCCACGAGCAGTACTTC. It specifies CASSHGTGVHEQYF.

The gene calls are TRBV5-1 and TRBJ1-1; D gene ambiguous. From germline, CDR1 is SGHRS and CDR2 YFSETQ. The CDR3 extends over 13 amino acids. V was pared by 5 bases and J by 0 bases, with 8 bases between. The CDR3 bases are TGCGCCAGCAGGTCAGACCTGAACACTGAAGCTTTCTTT. Amino acids: CASRSDLNTEAFF. Full variable domain (rest looked up from reference TRBV5-1 and TRBJ1-1): KAGVTQTPRYLIKTRGQQVTLSCSPISGHRSVSWYQQTPGQGLQFLFEYFSETQRNKGNFPGRFSGRQFSNSRSEMNVSTLELGDSALYLCASRSDLNTEAFFGQGTRLTVV.

The chain has TRBV12-3 or TRBV12-4 and TRBJ1-2; 8 bases are shared with TRBD1. The CDR3 loop spans 13 amino acids. Trimming removed 5 bases from V and 7 bases from J; junction bases left unmatched: 6. The CDR3 DNA is TGTGCCAGCAGTCCCAAGGACAGGGCTGGCTACACCTTC. This gives the protein CASSPKDRAGYTF.

The rearrangement links TRBV2 to TRBJ2-5; TRBD2 matches 9 bases. The V segment lost 7 bases and the J segment 2 bases; nucleotides outside the gene matches: 11. The CDR3 runs to 16 residues. Looked up from germline, CDR1 is SNHLY and CDR2 is FYNNEI. CDR3 nucleotide sequence: TGTGCCAGCACCTCCTGGGGTAGCGGGAGACAAGAGACCCAGTACTTC. Encoded protein: CASTSWGSGRQETQYF.

This chain's CDR3 is CASSSTGTGEKLFF. DNA of the CDR3: TGTGCCAGCAGTTCTACAGGGACTGGTGAAAAACTGTTTTTT. The rearrangement uses TRBV28 and TRBJ1-4; TRBD1 might be the D (6 bases). CDR3 length: 14 residues. V lost 4 bases and J lost 7, with 13 bases in between. Germline loops: CDR1 MDHEN, CDR2 SYDVKM.

The chain joins TRBV9 to TRBJ2-1, with 8 positions matching TRBD2. The CDR3 length is 17 residues. Germline CDR1 is SGDLS and CDR2 is YYNGEE. The ends lost 3 bases at V and 5 bases at J; junction bases unmatched: 13. CDR3 nucleotides: TGTGCCAGCAGCGAGCCCCCTTTTCCGGGGGGGCACAATGAGCAGTTCTTC. It yields the protein CASSEPPFPGGHNEQFF. The variable domain in full, with the rest retrieved from reference TRBV9 and TRBJ2-1, is DSGVTQTPKHLITATGQRVTLRCSPRSGDLSVYWYQQSLDQGLQFLIQYYNGEERAKGNILERFSAQQFPDLHSELNLSSLELGDSALYFCASSEPPFPGGHNEQFFGPGTRLTVL.

The gene calls are TRBV25-1 and TRBJ2-7; D call uncertain. V gave up 2 bases and J gave up 2 bases, with 10 bases separating them. The V gene's germline CDR1 is MGHDK and CDR2 SYGVNS. The CDR3 is 14 amino acids. The CDR3: CASSEGGSPYEQYF. In DNA, the CDR3 is TGTGCCAGCAGTGAAGGTGGCAGTCCCTACGAGCAGTACTTC.

The gene calls are TRBV5-1 and TRBJ1-5, with D possibly being TRBD1 (6 bases). The germline V and J ends were trimmed by 4 bases and 4 bases, with 12 bases remaining between them. This CDR3 comprises 14 residues. Germline V gives CDR1 SGHRS, CDR2 YFSETQ. CDR3 in amino acids: CASSPGEANQPQHF. CDR3 sequence (DNA): TGCGCCAGCAGCCCAGGGGAGGCTAATCAGCCCCAGCATTTT.

V and J are TRBV5-1 and TRBJ2-2, with 7 bases aligning to TRBD1. Unmatched junction bases numbered 1, after V lost 0 bases and J lost 5 bases. CDR3 length equals 14 residues. Germline-derived CDR1 and CDR2 are SGHRS and YFSETQ. CDR3 sequence reads: CASSLDRGTGELFF. CDR3 coding DNA: TGCGCCAGCAGCTTGGACAGGGGAACCGGGGAGCTGTTTTTT.

This rearrangement joins TRBV3-1 (or the pseudogene TRBV3-2) to TRBJ1-6; possible D gene TRBD1, 5 bases. The CDR3 runs 16 residues. V was pared by 0 bases and J by 4 bases, with 10 bases between. The germline V gene has CDR1 LGHDT and CDR2 YNNKEL (reference sequence). The CDR3 region has the DNA TGTGCCAGCAGCCAAGATTGGGGGGAATATAATTCACCCCTCCACTTT. Translation gives CASSQDWGEYNSPLHF.

Details on this clone: A read error is possible here, since a much larger clone lies one base away. The chain uses TRBV27 and TRBJ2-6, with unresolved D. The V and J ends lost 4 bases and 0 bases respectively, with 4 bases between them. The CDR3 loop spans 14 amino acids. The germline CDR1 and CDR2 sequences are MNHEY and SMNVEV (reference sequence). CDR3: CASSYSSGANVLTF. The CDR3 nucleotides read TGTGCCAGCAGTTATAGCTCTGGGGCCAACGTCCTGACTTTC.

The chain combines TRBV28 with TRBJ2-1; a weak D match, TRBD2 (6 bases). The V end was cut by 5 bases, the J end by 2 bases, with 16 bases between. Germline values: CDR1 MDHEN, CDR2 SYDVKM. The CDR3 spans 16 residues. CDR3 nucleotides: TGTGCCAGCAGTCCCGCAGGAGGGACGCCCTACAATGAGCAGTTCTTC. This codes for CASSPAGGTPYNEQFF.

The V gene is TRBV19, the J gene TRBJ2-1; 7 nucleotides agree with TRBD2. V dropped 0 bases and J dropped 2; count of bases not matched to a gene: 4. Germline CDR1 is LNHDA and CDR2 is SQIVND (reference sequence). The CDR3 is made up of 16 amino acids. CDR3 in DNA: TGTGCCAGTAGTATAGATCAAAGCGGGACCTACAATGAGCAGTTCTTC. Its translation: CASSIDQSGTYNEQFF.

This clone appeared once. The chain recombines TRBV7-6 with TRBJ2-1; TRBD2 matches 8 bases. The germline V gene encodes CDR1 SGHVS and CDR2 FNYEAQ. This CDR3 is 15 amino acids long. The ends lost 3 bases at V and 6 bases at J; junction bases unmatched: 7. The CDR3 here is CASSFRAGVGNEQFF. In nucleotides, the CDR3 is TGTGCCAGCAGCTTCAGAGCGGGAGTGGGCAATGAGCAGTTCTTC. The full variable domain, in which reference TRBV7-6 and TRBJ2-1 provide the parts outside the CDR3, is GAGVSQSPRYKVTKRGQDVALRCDPISGHVSLYWYRQALGQGPEFLTYFNYEAQQDKSGLPNDRFSAERPEGSISTLTIQRTEQRDSAMYRCASSFRAGVGNEQFFGPGTRLTVL.

This clone was observed once. The chain couples TRBV7-6 to TRBJ2-1; perhaps TRBD2 as D (6 bases). The germline V gene encodes CDR1 SGHVS and CDR2 FNYEAQ. The V end was cut by 5 bases, the J end by 0 bases, with 14 bases between. The CDR3 is made up of 16 amino acids. The CDR3: CASSLSLGGSYNEQFF. The DNA of the CDR3 is TGTGCCAGCAGCCTTTCCCTGGGGGGCTCCTACAATGAGCAGTTCTTC.

V and J are TRBV27 and TRBJ1-1, with D perhaps matching TRBD1 (5 bases). Germline V lookup: CDR1 MNHEY, CDR2 SMNVEV (reference sequence). The V and J ends lost 2 bases and 1 base respectively, with 11 bases between them. The CDR3 is 15 residues long. For the CDR3, the DNA is TGTGCCAGCAGTTTAAGCATGAGGGGGAACACTGAAGCTTTCTTT. Amino acid sequence: CASSLSMRGNTEAFF.

The chain has TRBV4-3 and TRBJ1-6; D is unresolved. V lost 0 bases and J 0 bases, leaving 9 bases between the germline ends. The CDR3 sequence is 17 residues long. The germline V gene has CDR1 LGHNA and CDR2 YSLEER. The CDR3 is CASSQDSRSSYNSPLHF. CDR3 nucleotide sequence: TGCGCCAGCAGCCAAGATAGCAGGAGCTCCTATAATTCACCCCTCCACTTT.

The CDR3: CSAYTGFGSGYTF. The CDR3 region has the DNA TGCAGCGCCTATACAGGGTTTGGCTCTGGCTACACCTTC. The chain recombines TRBV29-1 with TRBJ1-2; weak D call: TRBD1 (6 bases). The CDR3 totals 13 residues. V was shortened by 7 bases and J by 7 bases, with 19 bases between the two germline ends. Germline V gives CDR1 SQVTM, CDR2 ANQGSEA.

CDR3 nucleotide sequence: TGCAGCGTTGAAACAGGGGTCAATCAGCCCCAGCATTTT. Translated, it gives CSVETGVNQPQHF. The V gene is TRBV29-1, the J gene TRBJ1-5; 7 nucleotides align to TRBD1. The CDR3 contains 13 residues. The germline V gene encodes CDR1 SQVTM and CDR2 ANQGSEA. With V trimmed by 2 bases and J by 3 bases, 1 base remained unmatched. The variable domain in full, with the rest retrieved from reference TRBV29-1 and TRBJ1-5, is SAVISQKPSRDICQRGTSLTIQCQVDSQVTMMFWYRQQPGQSLTLIATANQGSEATYESGFVIDKFPISRPNLTFSTLTVSNMSPEDSSIYLCSVETGVNQPQHFGDGTRLSIL.

This chain links TRBV27 with TRBJ2-3, with D unclear. CDR3 size: 18 residues. Trimming took off 0 bases at V and 3 bases at J, with 19 bases between the two ends. Looked up from germline, CDR1 is MNHEY and CDR2 is SMNVEV (reference sequence). The CDR3 region is CASSLSLWAKQGTDTQYF. As DNA, the CDR3 is TGTGCCAGCAGTTTATCGTTATGGGCCAAACAAGGGACAGATACGCAGTATTTT.

This chain links TRBV5-1 with TRBJ2-1; a possible D gene is TRBD2 (5 bases). CDR1 and CDR2 (germline): SGHRS, YFSETQ. The CDR3 is 16 residues long. Trimming took off 0 bases at V and 7 bases at J, with 17 bases between the two ends. The CDR3 reads CASSLGGGTLGNEQFF. The CDR3 DNA reads TGCGCCAGCAGCTTGGGCGGAGGTACGTTAGGAAATGAGCAGTTCTTC.

The DNA for the CDR3 is TGTGCCAGCAGTACCCGGGACGAGCAGTACTTC. This sequence encodes CASSTRDEQYF. This chain joins TRBV6-5 and TRBJ2-7; no definite D call. With 5 bases removed from V and 5 bases from J, the gap between germline ends came to 7 bases. The CDR3 loop spans 11 amino acids. Germline V gives CDR1 MNHEY, CDR2 SVGAGI.

The chain has TRBV3-1 (or the pseudogene TRBV3-2) and TRBJ2-5; 11 bases map to TRBD1. The V gene's germline CDR1 is LGHDT and CDR2 YNNKEL (reference sequence). The trim removed 2 bases at V and 8 bases at J, leaving 4 bases unmatched. This CDR3 spans 14 amino acids. CDR3: CASSQMGTGGTQYF. The DNA of the CDR3 is TGTGCCAGCAGCCAAATGGGGACAGGGGGTACCCAGTACTTC.